These T cell receptor beta chains were read from a single sample in a study of blood T cells in healthy people across ages. TCRdb reprocessed the 5' RACE reads with MiXCR, giving one entry per CDR3 protein. The data contain some 780,000 distinct CDR3 sequences, about 61% of them singletons. Sequencing was carried out using blood. The receptors stem from a man aged 35 to 55 in good health. CDR3s include the opening cysteine and the closing phenylalanine or tryptophan. A D gene is named only where the DNA matches it firmly. Only some rows state a clone size, as once, few, many or a class for expanded clones.

length: 14
J: TRBJ2-5
size: NA
D: NA
V: TRBV5-1
DNA: TGCGCCAGCAGCATACACGACTCAGAGGGGACCCAGTACTTC
CDR3: CASSIHDSEGTQYF

length: 13
J: TRBJ2-4
size: NA
D: NA
V: TRBV25-1
DNA: TGTGCCAGCAGGGTGAGTTCCCGGGGTGAGCAGTACTTC
CDR3: CASRVSSRGEQYF

length: 14
J: TRBJ1-1
size: NA
D: TRBD1
V: TRBV24-1
DNA: TGTGCCTCCGCGGCAGGGGGCGAAAACACTGAAGCTTTCTTT
CDR3: CASAAGGENTEAFF

length: 15
J: TRBJ2-7
size: few
D: NA
V: TRBV7-2
DNA: TGTGCCAGCAGCCCCCGAGGGGTCCCCTCCTACGAGCAGTACTTC
CDR3: CASSPRGVPSYEQYF

length: 16
J: TRBJ1-4
size: NA
D: NA
V: TRBV10-3
DNA: TGTGCCATCAGTGAGTCTGGAGGGACGGCGAATGAAAAACTGTTTTTT
CDR3: CAISESGGTANEKLFF

length: 16
J: TRBJ1-5
size: few
D: NA
V: TRBV5-1
DNA: TGCGCCAGCAGCCCGGGGGACGGACTCGGGAATCAGCCCCAGCATTTT
CDR3: CASSPGDGLGNQPQHF

length: 16
J: TRBJ2-2
size: few
D: NA
V: TRBV9
DNA: TGTGCCAGCAGCCCTATCTTAGCGTGGGACACCGGGGAGCTGTTTTTT
CDR3: CASSPILAWDTGELFF

length: 15
J: TRBJ2-7
size: NA
D: NA
V: TRBV4-1
DNA: TGCGCCAGCAGGGGAATCAGGGAATCGGGCTACGAGCAGTACTTC
CDR3: CASRGIRESGYEQYF

length: 16
J: TRBJ2-5
size: NA
D: NA
V: TRBV28
DNA: TGTGCCAGCAGTTTATATCGGGGGATGGGGCAAGAGACCCAGTACTTC
CDR3: CASSLYRGMGQETQYF

length: 12
J: TRBJ1-5
size: NA
D: NA
V: TRBV6-2/TRBV6-3
DNA: TGTGCCAGCTCTTGGGGGGATCAGGCCCAGCATTTT
CDR3: CASSWGDQAQHF

length: 14
J: TRBJ2-1
size: NA
D: NA
V: TRBV12-3/TRBV12-4
DNA: TGTGCCAGCAGTTTAGCGCTGGGCCAAGAGACCCAGTTCTTC
CDR3: CASSLALGQETQFF

length: 16
J: TRBJ1-2
size: few
D: TRBD1
V: TRBV4-1
DNA: TGCGCCAGCAGCCAAACTCCCCCGGGGACAGCATATGGCTACACCTTC
CDR3: CASSQTPPGTAYGYTF

length: 15
J: TRBJ2-3
size: few
D: TRBD2
V: TRBV6-4
DNA: TGTGCCAGCAGTCTTCTAGCGGGAGGTCTAGATACGCAGTATTTT
CDR3: CASSLLAGGLDTQYF

length: 13
J: TRBJ2-7
size: once
D: NA
V: TRBV29-1
DNA: TGCAGCGTTGTGGCAGGGGTCACCTACGAGCAGTACTTC
CDR3: CSVVAGVTYEQYF

length: 14
J: TRBJ2-4
size: NA
D: NA
V: TRBV28
DNA: TGTGCCAGCTACCTCTCAGGGGCCAAAAACATTCAGTACTTC
CDR3: CASYLSGAKNIQYF

length: 15
J: TRBJ2-7
size: NA
D: NA
V: TRBV5-1
DNA: TGCGCCAGCAGCTTGGGCCGGGACGGAGCCTACGAGCAGTACTTC
CDR3: CASSLGRDGAYEQYF

length: 14
J: TRBJ1-1
size: NA
D: NA
V: TRBV5-1
DNA: TGCGCCAGCAGCTTGGGAACCAGGACAGACGAAGCTTTCTTT
CDR3: CASSLGTRTDEAFF

length: 14
J: TRBJ1-1
size: NA
D: TRBD1
V: TRBV5-1
DNA: TGCGCCAGCAGCACGAACGGACAGGCCACTGAAGCTTTCTTT
CDR3: CASSTNGQATEAFF

length: 15
J: TRBJ2-5
size: NA
D: NA
V: TRBV9
DNA: TGTGCCAGCAGCGAATTCGCGGACAAGGGGTGGACCCAGTACTTC
CDR3: CASSEFADKGWTQYF

length: 12
J: TRBJ2-3
size: NA
D: TRBD2
V: TRBV28
DNA: TGTGCCAGCAGGCGGGGGTCTGCTACGCAGTATTTT
CDR3: CASRRGSATQYF

length: 19
J: TRBJ1-1
size: NA
D: TRBD1
V: TRBV5-1
DNA: TGCGCCAGCAGACCGCACAAAGGGACAGGATTGGGGGTGAACACTGAAGCTTTCTTT
CDR3: CASRPHKGTGLGVNTEAFF

length: 11
J: TRBJ2-7
size: NA
D: TRBD1
V: TRBV20-1
DNA: TGCAGTGCTATTACAGGGGTTGAGCAGTACTTC
CDR3: CSAITGVEQYF

length: 13
J: TRBJ1-1
size: NA
D: TRBD1
V: TRBV9
DNA: TGTGCCAGCAGCGAAGGGACAGCCACTGAAGCTTTCTTT
CDR3: CASSEGTATEAFF

length: 13
J: TRBJ1-2
size: few
D: NA
V: TRBV3-1
DNA: TGTGCCAGCAGCCAAGCTGGGGACTATGGCTACACCTTC
CDR3: CASSQAGDYGYTF

length: 14
J: TRBJ2-3
size: NA
D: NA
V: TRBV12-3/TRBV12-4
DNA: TGTGCCAGCAGGGCCCCGATTGTCGCAGATACGCAGTATTTT
CDR3: CASRAPIVADTQYF

length: 16
J: TRBJ2-5
size: NA
D: NA
V: TRBV6-1
DNA: TGTGCCAGCAGCCGCTATTCGACGACAGGAGGGGAGACCCAGTACTTC
CDR3: CASSRYSTTGGETQYF

length: 12
J: TRBJ2-5
size: few
D: NA
V: TRBV29-1
DNA: TGCAGCGTTGGGACAGAATGGGAGACCCAGTACTTC
CDR3: CSVGTEWETQYF

length: 14
J: TRBJ2-7
size: once
D: TRBD1
V: TRBV6-5
DNA: TGTGCCAGCAGCAAATTGACAGGGGATGATGGGCAGTACTTC
CDR3: CASSKLTGDDGQYF

length: 15
J: TRBJ1-4
size: NA
D: NA
V: TRBV2
DNA: TGTGCCAGCAGTGAAGCCCGTTACGGGGAAGAAAAACTGTTTTTT
CDR3: CASSEARYGEEKLFF

length: 16
J: TRBJ2-7
size: NA
D: NA
V: TRBV4-1
DNA: TGCGCCAGCAGCCAAGCAGCTCAGAGCCTTGATCGCGAGCAGTACTTC
CDR3: CASSQAAQSLDREQYF

length: 14
J: TRBJ1-1
size: NA
D: NA
V: TRBV7-9
DNA: TGTGCCAGCAGGCCCACAGGGTCACACACTGAAGCTTTCTTT
CDR3: CASRPTGSHTEAFF

length: 11
J: TRBJ2-7
size: medium-sized
D: NA
V: TRBV12-3/TRBV12-4
DNA: TGTGCCAGCAGCTTAGGGTACGAGCAGTACTTC
CDR3: CASSLGYEQYF

length: 12
J: TRBJ2-7
size: NA
D: NA
V: TRBV25-1
DNA: TGTGCCAGCAGTGCCGTCAGAGAGATCCAGTACTTC
CDR3: CASSAVREIQYF

length: 14
J: TRBJ2-5
size: NA
D: TRBD2
V: TRBV20-1
DNA: TGCAGTGCTAGCGTAACTAGCGGAAAAGAGACCCAGTACTTC
CDR3: CSASVTSGKETQYF

length: 13
J: TRBJ2-1
size: NA
D: TRBD1
V: TRBV28
DNA: TGTGCCACCAGGGGGCGGGGATACAATGAGCAGTTCTTC
CDR3: CATRGRGYNEQFF

length: 15
J: TRBJ1-1
size: NA
D: NA
V: TRBV29-1
DNA: TGCAGCGCCGCTCGATCACAGGGAGGTGGGACTGAAGCTTTCTTT
CDR3: CSAARSQGGGTEAFF

length: 15
J: TRBJ1-4
size: few
D: NA
V: TRBV6-6
DNA: TGTGCCAGCAGTTCGCCGGGAACAGACCCTGAAAAACTGTTTTTT
CDR3: CASSSPGTDPEKLFF

length: 14
J: TRBJ2-7
size: NA
D: NA
V: TRBV7-9
DNA: TGTGCCAGCAGCTTCTCGCAGAAGGAGGACGAGCAGTACTTC
CDR3: CASSFSQKEDEQYF

length: 15
J: TRBJ2-1
size: NA
D: TRBD2
V: TRBV20-1
DNA: TGCAGTGCTAGGGGAGGGCCCAAAGGCTACAATGAGCAGTTCTTC
CDR3: CSARGGPKGYNEQFF

length: 16
J: TRBJ1-2
size: NA
D: TRBD1
V: TRBV28
DNA: TGTGCCAGCACCCCACCATCCGGGACAGGCAACTATGGCTACACCTTC
CDR3: CASTPPSGTGNYGYTF

length: 13
J: TRBJ2-5
size: many
D: TRBD2
V: TRBV29-1
DNA: TGCAGCGTGGGACTAGCGGACGGAGAGACCCAGTACTTC
CDR3: CSVGLADGETQYF

length: 16
J: TRBJ2-7
size: NA
D: TRBD1
V: TRBV4-3
DNA: TGCGCCAGCAGCCAAGAAGGACAGGTGGGCTCCTACGAGCAGTACTTC
CDR3: CASSQEGQVGSYEQYF

length: 16
J: TRBJ2-7
size: NA
D: TRBD2
V: TRBV6-2/TRBV6-3
DNA: TGTGCCAGCAGTTCACCGACTAGCGGGATCAAGTACGAGCAGTACTTC
CDR3: CASSSPTSGIKYEQYF

length: 17
J: TRBJ1-1
size: NA
D: TRBD1
V: TRBV7-9
DNA: TGTGCCAGCAGCCAACAGGGGCATGAGAACATGAACACTGAAGCTTTCTTT
CDR3: CASSQQGHENMNTEAFF

length: 12
J: TRBJ2-7
size: NA
D: NA
V: TRBV6-2/TRBV6-3
DNA: TGTGCCAGCAGAAAAGAGGACTACGAGCAGTACTTC
CDR3: CASRKEDYEQYF

length: 15
J: TRBJ1-4
size: NA
D: NA
V: TRBV4-1
DNA: TGCGCCAGCAGCCAAGTAACAGTAACTAATGAAAAACTGTTTTTT
CDR3: CASSQVTVTNEKLFF

length: 15
J: TRBJ2-5
size: NA
D: TRBD1
V: TRBV18
DNA: TGTGCCAGCTCACCCCTCACGGGACAGCAAGAGACCCAGTACTTC
CDR3: CASSPLTGQQETQYF